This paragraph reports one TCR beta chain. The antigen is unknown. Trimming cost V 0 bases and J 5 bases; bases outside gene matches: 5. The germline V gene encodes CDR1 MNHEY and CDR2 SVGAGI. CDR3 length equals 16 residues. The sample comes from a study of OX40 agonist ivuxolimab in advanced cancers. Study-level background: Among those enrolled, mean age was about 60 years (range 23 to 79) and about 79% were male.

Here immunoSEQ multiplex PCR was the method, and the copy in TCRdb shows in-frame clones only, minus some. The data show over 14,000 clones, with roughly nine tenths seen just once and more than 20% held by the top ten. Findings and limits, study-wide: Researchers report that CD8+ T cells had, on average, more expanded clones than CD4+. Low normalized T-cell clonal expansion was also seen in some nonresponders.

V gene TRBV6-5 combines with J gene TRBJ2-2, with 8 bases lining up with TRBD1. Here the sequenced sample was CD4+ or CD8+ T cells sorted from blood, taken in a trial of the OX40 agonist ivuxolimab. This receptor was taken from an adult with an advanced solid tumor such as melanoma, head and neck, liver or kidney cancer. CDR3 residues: CASSYSTGEWTGELFF. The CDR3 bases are TGTGCCAGCAGTTACTCGACAGGGGAATGGACCGGGGAGCTGTTTTTT.